This TCR beta chain was identified during a study of T cell changes during pregnancy in multiple sclerosis. Note on this clone: Other DNA variants within this sample encode the same CDR3.

The table came from immunoSEQ multiplex PCR; TCRdb's copy has only in-frame clones and leaves some out. The data contain roughly 97,000 clones, about nine tenths of them singletons. CDR1 LNHDA and CDR2 SQIVND come from the germline V gene (reference sequence). The CDR3 totals 15 residues. V was pared by 3 bases and J by 1 base, with 12 bases between. V and J are TRBV19 and TRBJ1-1; a possible D gene is TRBD1 (5 bases). The sequencing used peripheral blood, collected in the second trimester of pregnancy. The receptor was derived from a female donor in good health, enrolled as a control in a pregnancy study. This CDR3 reads CASSIGGTANTEAFF. The DNA of the CDR3 is TGTGCCAGTAGTATCGGGGGGACGGCGAACACTGAAGCTTTCTTT.